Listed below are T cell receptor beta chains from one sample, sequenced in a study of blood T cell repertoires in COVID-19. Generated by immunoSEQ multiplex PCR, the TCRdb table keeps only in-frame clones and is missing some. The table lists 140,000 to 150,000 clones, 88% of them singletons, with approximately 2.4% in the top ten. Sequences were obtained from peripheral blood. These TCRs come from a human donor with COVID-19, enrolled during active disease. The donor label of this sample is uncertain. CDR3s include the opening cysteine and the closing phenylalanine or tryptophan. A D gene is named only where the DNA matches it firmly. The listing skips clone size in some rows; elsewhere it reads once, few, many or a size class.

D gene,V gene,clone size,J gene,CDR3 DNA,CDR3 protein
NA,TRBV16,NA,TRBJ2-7,TGTGCCAGCAGCCAGAGGTACGAGCAGTACTTC,CASSQRYEQYF
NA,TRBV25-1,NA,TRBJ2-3,TGTGCCAGCAGTGGTATGAGCGGCGGGCGGGATACGCAGTATTTT,CASSGMSGGRDTQYF
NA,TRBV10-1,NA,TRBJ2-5,TGCGCCAGCAGTGAGATCGGGCAGGGATTGGAGACCCAGTACTTC,CASSEIGQGLETQYF
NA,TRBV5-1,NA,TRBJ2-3,TGCGCCAGCAGCCGCGGACAGTCAGATACGCAGTATTTT,CASSRGQSDTQYF
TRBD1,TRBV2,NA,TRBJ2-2,TGTGCCAGCAGTGAATTAGGGACAGGGAACACCGGGGAGCTGTTTTTT,CASSELGTGNTGELFF
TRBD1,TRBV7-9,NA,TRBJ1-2,TGTGCCAGCAGCGGAGAACAGGGGGTCTATGGCTACACCTTC,CASSGEQGVYGYTF
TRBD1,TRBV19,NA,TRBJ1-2,TGTGCCAGTAGTACACTCGCAGGAGGGACAGGGGCGCTAGCTAACTATGGCTACACCTTC,CASSTLAGGTGALANYGYTF
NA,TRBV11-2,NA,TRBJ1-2,TGTGCCAGCAGCTTAGGAGGAAACTATGGCTACACCTTC,CASSLGGNYGYTF
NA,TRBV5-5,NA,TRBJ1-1,TGTGCCAGCAGCTTCCGGACTCACACTGAAGCTTTCTTT,CASSFRTHTEAFF
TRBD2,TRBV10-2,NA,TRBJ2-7,TGCGCCACCGCCGAGAGCGGGGGGGCGGGGTACGAGCAGTACTTC,CATAESGGAGYEQYF
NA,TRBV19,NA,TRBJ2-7,TGTGCCAGTAGCCCTAACCGAGGGCTCCTCTACGAGCAGTACTTC,CASSPNRGLLYEQYF
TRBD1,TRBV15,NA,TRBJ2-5,TGTGCCACCAGCAGGGACAGGCTGGAGACCCAGTACTTC,CATSRDRLETQYF
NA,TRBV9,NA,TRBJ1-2,TGTGCCAGCAGCGACAGGGACCTGAGTGGCTACACCTTC,CASSDRDLSGYTF
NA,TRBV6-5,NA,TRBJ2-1,TGTGCCAGCAGGAGAGGTGGGTCGCTGTTGGAGCAGTTCTTC,CASRRGGSLLEQFF
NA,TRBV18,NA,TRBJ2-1,TGTGCCAGCTCACCAAAAGGGACGGACAGATACAATGAGCAGTTCTTC,CASSPKGTDRYNEQFF
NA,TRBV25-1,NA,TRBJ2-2,TGTGCCAGCAGTGAATTCGGCGAGGGGGTTAACACCGGGGAGCTGTTTTTT,CASSEFGEGVNTGELFF
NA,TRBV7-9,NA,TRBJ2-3,TGTGCCAGCAGCTCCAGAACCACAGATACGCAGTATTTT,CASSSRTTDTQYF
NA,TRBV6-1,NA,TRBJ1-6,TGTGCCAGCAGTGAAGCGCCAGGTTCACCCCTCCACTTT,CASSEAPGSPLHF
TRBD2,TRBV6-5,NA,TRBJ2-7,TGTGCCAGCAGTAGAAGCGGGGGGGCCCACGAGCAGTACTTC,CASSRSGGAHEQYF
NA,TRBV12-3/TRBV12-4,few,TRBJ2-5,TGTGCCAGCAGTTTTTTGGGGGGAGAGACCCAGTACTTC,CASSFLGGETQYF
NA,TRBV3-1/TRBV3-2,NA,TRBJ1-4,TGTGCCAGCAGCCAAGGGACACCTGAAAAACTGTTTTTT,CASSQGTPEKLFF
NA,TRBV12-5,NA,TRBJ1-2,TGTGCTAGTGGCCCAGGGCACTATGGCTACACCTTC,CASGPGHYGYTF
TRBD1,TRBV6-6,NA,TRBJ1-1,TGTGCCAGCAGTTCCCTCCTGACAGGGGCACGAGCTTTCTTT,CASSSLLTGARAFF
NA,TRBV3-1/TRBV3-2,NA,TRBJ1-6,TGTGCCAGCAGCCAAGCCTCAGGGTCACCCCTCCACTTT,CASSQASGSPLHF
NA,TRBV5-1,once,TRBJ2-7,TGCGCCAGCAGCTCCCAGGGTGGCGAGCAGTACTTC,CASSSQGGEQYF
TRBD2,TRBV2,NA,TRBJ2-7,TGTGCCAGCAGTGAAGCGCTTTATGGGCGGGGGTTTGCCTACGAGCAGTACTTC,CASSEALYGRGFAYEQYF
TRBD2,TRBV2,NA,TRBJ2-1,TGTGCCAGCAGTGAAGCGCGGGGGGCTCACAATGAGCAGTTCTTC,CASSEARGAHNEQFF
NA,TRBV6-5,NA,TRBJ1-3,TGTGCCAGCAGTTACTCGGGGCCAGATGGAAACACCATATATTTT,CASSYSGPDGNTIYF
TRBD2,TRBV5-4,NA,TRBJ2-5,TGTGCCAGCAGAGCGGGACTAAGGGGAAAAGAGACCCAGTACTTC,CASRAGLRGKETQYF
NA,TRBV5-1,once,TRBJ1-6,TGCGCCAGCAGCTTGGGCGGTTGGGATTCACCCCTCCACTTT,CASSLGGWDSPLHF
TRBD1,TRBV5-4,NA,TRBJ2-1,TGTGCCAGCAGCACCCGGACAGGGGGCTCCTACAATGAGCAGTTCTTC,CASSTRTGGSYNEQFF
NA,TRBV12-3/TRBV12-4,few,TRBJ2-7,TGTGCCAGCAGTCTGGGGCGGCTATACAGGTACTTC,CASSLGRLYRYF
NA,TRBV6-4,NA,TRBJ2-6,TGTGCCAGCAGCCTACGCGGCTCTGGGGCCAACGTCCTGACTTTC,CASSLRGSGANVLTF
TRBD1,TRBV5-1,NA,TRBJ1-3,TGCGCCAGCTGGACAGGAACCTCTGGAAACACCATATATTTT,CASWTGTSGNTIYF
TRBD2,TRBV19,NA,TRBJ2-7,TGTGCCAGTAGAACTAGCGGGGGGGCCCTCTACGAGCAGTACTTC,CASRTSGGALYEQYF
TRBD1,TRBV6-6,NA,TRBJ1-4,TGTGCCAGCAGTGGGACAGACGGTGGTGAAAAACTGTTTTTT,CASSGTDGGEKLFF
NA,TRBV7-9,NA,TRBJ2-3,TGTGCCAGCGGGGGGGCGGCGGATACGCAGTATTTT,CASGGAADTQYF
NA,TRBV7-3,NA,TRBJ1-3,TGTGCCAGCGGTGGGGGACTCGAGGACACCATATATTTT,CASGGGLEDTIYF
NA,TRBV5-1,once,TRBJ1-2,TGCGCCAGCAGCTTGTATGACGGGACAAAGGACTACACCTTC,CASSLYDGTKDYTF
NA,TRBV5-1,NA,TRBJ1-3,TGCGCCAGCAGCTTGGAGGCAGCTGAGGAAAACACCATATATTTT,CASSLEAAEENTIYF
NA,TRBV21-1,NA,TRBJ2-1,TGTGCCAGCATCTTACTGGGGGACAGGGTCAATGAGCAGTTCTTC,CASILLGDRVNEQFF